A single sample gave rise to the 27 T cell receptor beta chains below, sequenced in a study of response to subunit inactivated influenza vaccine. TCRdb called the RT-PCR reads again in MiXCR, with one record for every CDR3 protein. The repertoire holds over 150,000 distinct CDR3 sequences, with about 10% as singletons. The source was CD8+ T cells sorted from PBMCs, collected roughly 24 months after vaccination. The receptors were sampled from a man aged 50 to 69 who received an inactivated influenza vaccine.

Notes on this clonotype: Germline is not matched at one junction end, which may reflect a read error. The chain links TRBV28 to TRBJ2-7; 9 nucleotides match TRBD1. CDR3 length: 14 amino acids. CDR1 MDHEN and CDR2 SYDVKM come from the germline V gene. The CDR3 coding sequence is TGTGGCAGCAGACTGGACAGGGGATCCTACGAGCAGTACTTC. Protein product: CGSRLDRGSYEQYF.

Note on this clonotype: This may arise from a read error, as a much more abundant clone is one base away. The chain is built from TRBV6-5 and TRBJ2-7, with D possibly TRBD1 on 6 matching bases. The CDR3 covers 15 residues. From germline, CDR1 is MNHEY and CDR2 SVGAGI. V lost 2 bases, J lost 2 bases, and 13 bases lay in between. The CDR3: CASSYPGKGAYEQYF. CDR3 bases: TGTGCCAGCAGTTACCCAGGAAAGGGGGCCTACGAGCAGTACTTC.

In its sample, this clonotype was seen many times. The chain links TRBV12-3 or TRBV12-4 to TRBJ2-1; 13 nucleotides agree with TRBD2. This CDR3 spans 18 amino acids. Losses at the gene ends were 6 bases for V and 8 bases for J; bases not matched to a gene: 16. CDR3 nucleotide sequence: TGTGCCAGCAGCCTACTAGCGGGAGGGCCGCAAGTTCGGTATGAGCAGTTCTTC. Its protein is CASSLLAGGPQVRYEQFF.

The chain uses TRBV6-5 and TRBJ2-7; the match to TRBD1 covers 9 bases. The CDR3 is 13 amino acids. V lost 2 bases to trimming and J lost 7 bases; unmatched junction nucleotides: 3. The germline V gene encodes CDR1 MNHEY and CDR2 SVGAGI. The CDR3 spells CASSYGTGQEQYF. CDR3 in DNA: TGTGCCAGCAGTTACGGGACAGGGCAGGAGCAGTACTTC.

The chain uses TRBV6-2 or TRBV6-3 and TRBJ1-5, with TRBD1 matching 8 bases. J was trimmed by 7 bases and V by 2 bases; bases with no gene match: 7. This CDR3 is 15 amino acids long. The germline CDR1 and CDR2 sequences are MNHEY and SVGEGT. CDR3 DNA: TGTGCCAGCAGTTACGGGGCAGGGGGCAGGCAGCCCCAGCATTTT. This sequence encodes CASSYGAGGRQPQHF.

This clonotype was found a few times. The chain combines TRBV20-1 with TRBJ2-7, with 12 bases lining up with TRBD1. V trimming: 0 bases; J trimming: 5 bases; junction bases outside the gene matches: 2. Germline V gene sequence: CDR1 DFQATT, CDR2 SNEGSKA (reference sequence). This CDR3 region has 14 residues. The CDR3 nucleotides read TGCAGTGCTAGAGATGGGACAGGGGGCCACGAGCAGTACTTC. It yields the protein CSARDGTGGHEQYF.

This clonotype was seen ten or more times. This sequence joins TRBV20-1 and TRBJ2-7, with TRBD2 matching 14 bases. J lost 3 bases, V lost 8 bases, and 3 bases had no gene match. CDR1 is DFQATT and CDR2 is SNEGSKA in the germline V gene (reference sequence). The CDR3 contains 13 residues. The CDR3 here is CSPGLAGVYEQYF. CDR3 sequence (DNA): TGCAGTCCGGGACTAGCGGGGGTCTACGAGCAGTACTTC.

The rearrangement uses TRBV6-5 and TRBJ1-1; D might be TRBD1 (5 bases). This CDR3 has 15 amino acids. Trimming removed 2 bases from V and 1 base from J, with 11 bases in between. The germline V gene encodes CDR1 MNHEY and CDR2 SVGAGI. This CDR3 is CASSYHVGANTEAFF. CDR3 bases: TGTGCCAGCAGTTACCACGTCGGGGCGAACACTGAAGCTTTCTTT.

This clonotype was found a few times. J is TRBJ1-2 and V is TRBV6-1, with 7 bases aligning to TRBD1. J lost 5 bases, V lost 2 bases, and 11 bases had no gene match. CDR3 size: 16 residues. Germline V gene lookup returns CDR1 MNHNS and CDR2 SASEGT. The CDR3 here is CASSELPGQNYYGYTF. CDR3 DNA: TGTGCCAGCAGTGAATTACCGGGACAGAATTATTATGGCTACACCTTC.

This clonotype was counted a few times. This chain connects TRBV14 to TRBJ2-7; D is ambiguous. There are 14 residues in the CDR3. The V gene's germline CDR1 is SGHDN and CDR2 FVKESK. V gave up 0 bases and J gave up 1 base, with 7 bases separating them. CDR3 amino acids: CASSQEFGSYEQYF. In nucleotides, the CDR3 is TGTGCCAGCAGCCAAGAATTCGGATCCTACGAGCAGTACTTC. The whole variable domain, filled in from reference TRBV14 and TRBJ2-7, reads EAGVTQFPSHSVIEKGQTVTLRCDPISGHDNLYWYRRVMGKEIKFLLHFVKESKQDESGMPNNRFLAERTGGTYSTLKVQPAELEDSGVYFCASSQEFGSYEQYFGPGTRLTVT.

J is TRBJ2-2 and V is TRBV5-1, with 9 bases fitting TRBD1. Trimming at V came to 4 bases and at J to 6 bases, leaving 10 bases not matched to a gene. The CDR3 runs to 16 residues. Germline-derived CDR1 and CDR2 are SGHRS and YFSETQ. CDR3 protein: CASSGTGTGTAGELFF. The CDR3 DNA follows: TGCGCCAGCAGCGGAACCGGGACAGGGACGGCCGGGGAGCTGTTTTTT.

The rearrangement joins TRBV7-6 to TRBJ2-7; perhaps TRBD2 as D (6 bases). From germline, CDR1 is SGHVS and CDR2 FNYEAQ. Trimming left V 5 bases short and J 2 bases short, with 19 bases between. CDR3 length equals 16 residues. Here the CDR3 reads CASSALAGSGAYEQYF. CDR3 sequence (DNA): TGTGCCAGCAGCGCCCTTGCGGGGTCAGGCGCCTACGAGCAGTACTTC.

This clonotype was seen at least ten times. The CDR3: CAWSGLDGQQYGYTF. Here the CDR3 DNA reads TGTGCCTGGAGTGGACTAGATGGACAGCAATATGGCTACACCTTC. V is TRBV30 and J is TRBJ1-2, with D tentatively TRBD1 (6 bases). The germline gives CDR1 GTSNPN, CDR2 SVGIG (reference sequence). V shed 1 base and J shed 5 bases, with 17 bases lying between them. This CDR3 spans 15 amino acids.

V is TRBV7-9 and J is TRBJ2-3; D gene unclear. CDR3 length: 15 residues. Per germline, CDR1 SEHNR and CDR2 FQNEAQ (reference sequence). The V and J ends lost 5 bases and 0 bases respectively, with 12 bases between them. The CDR3 is CASSPSARSTDTQYF. Written as DNA, the CDR3 is TGTGCCAGCAGCCCTTCGGCCCGCAGCACAGATACGCAGTATTTT.

This clonotype was recorded a few times. The rearrangement links TRBV9 to TRBJ1-2; D not certain. CDR3 size: 15 residues. Trimming took off 3 bases at V and 0 bases at J, with 12 bases between the two ends. Germline V lookup: CDR1 SGDLS, CDR2 YYNGEE. In nucleotides, the CDR3 is TGTGCCAGCAGCGGCGGGCCTACAACTAACTATGGCTACACCTTC. This gives the protein CASSGGPTTNYGYTF.

This clonotype was recorded only once. The genes are TRBV29-1 and TRBJ2-3; 9 nucleotides match TRBD1. The ends lost 6 bases at V and 2 bases at J; junction bases unmatched: 6. In germline, CDR1 is SQVTM, CDR2 ANQGSEA. This CDR3 region has 14 residues. This chain's CDR3 is CSVRDRAYTDTQYF. CDR3 nucleotide sequence: TGCAGCGTGAGGGACAGGGCATACACAGATACGCAGTATTTT.

V usage is TRBV4-2 and J usage is TRBJ1-1; D gene unclear. The V gene lost 4 bases and the J gene lost 4 bases, with 13 bases spanning the gap. The CDR3 extends over 14 amino acids. Germline CDR1 LGHNA, CDR2 YNFKEQ. The DNA of the CDR3 is TGTGCCAGCAGCCGATTAGACAAGGCCACTGAAGCTTTCTTT. It encodes CASSRLDKATEAFF.

This sequence joins TRBV10-3 and TRBJ2-1; 12 nucleotides align to TRBD2. Unmatched junction bases numbered 5, after V lost 4 bases and J lost 4 bases. This CDR3 contains 16 residues. The germline V gene encodes CDR1 ENHRY and CDR2 SYGVKD. For the CDR3, the DNA is TGTGCCATCAGTGGCACTAGCGGGGGGCTGTACAATGAGCAGTTCTTC. Its translation is CAISGTSGGLYNEQFF.

V is TRBV28 and J is TRBJ2-3; TRBD2 matches 10 bases. CDR3 length equals 15 residues. Germline CDR1 MDHEN, CDR2 SYDVKM. The V gene end was trimmed by 7 bases and the J gene end by 2 bases; junction bases not matched to a gene: 6. The CDR3, as DNA: TGTGCCAGCACAGAGACTAGCGGGTACACAGATACGCAGTATTTT. Translating it yields CASTETSGYTDTQYF.

This clonotype turned up a few times. The chain recombines TRBV4-3 with TRBJ1-5; a weak D match, TRBD1 (5 bases). Germline assignment: CDR1 LGHNA and CDR2 YSLEER. The CDR3 covers 16 residues. The ends were cut back, 0 bases at V and 4 bases at J, with 13 bases in the middle. Here the CDR3 DNA reads TGCGCCAGCAGCCAAGAGAGGGGCTTGGTGAATCAGCCCCAGCATTTT. Amino acids: CASSQERGLVNQPQHF.

The sample holds a few counts of this clonotype. The rearrangement joins TRBV12-5 to TRBJ1-5; D unresolved. The CDR3 contains 14 residues. Trimming removed 10 bases from V and 2 bases from J, with 15 bases in between. Germline CDR1 reads LGHNT; CDR2 reads FRNRAP. In nucleotides, the CDR3 is TGTGCTACCGAGTGTAAGGGAGGCAATCAGCCCCAGCATTTT. Its protein is CATECKGGNQPQHF.

This sequence joins TRBV27 and TRBJ2-7; TRBD1 might be the D (5 bases). CDR1 and CDR2 from the germline V gene are MNHEY and SMNVEV (reference sequence). V shed 4 bases and J shed 4 bases, with 8 bases lying between them. CDR3 length equals 12 residues. The CDR3 reads CASSSRQYEQYF. For the CDR3, the DNA is TGTGCCAGCAGTTCCAGACAGTACGAGCAGTACTTC.

The genes are TRBV9 and TRBJ2-5; 9 positions agree with TRBD1. Germline trimming cut 3 bases from V and 5 bases from J; bases unmatched to any gene: 8. CDR3 length equals 15 residues. Germline V CDR1 and CDR2: SGDLS, YYNGEE. CDR3 region: CASSEWTGEEETQYF. The CDR3 bases are TGTGCCAGCAGCGAGTGGACAGGGGAAGAGGAGACCCAGTACTTC.

This clonotype was seen a few times. The rearrangement links TRBV7-8 to TRBJ1-2, with TRBD1 matching 12 bases. CDR3 length equals 16 residues. The germline V gene encodes CDR1 SGHVS and CDR2 FQNEAQ. V dropped 3 bases and J dropped 4; count of bases not matched to a gene: 6. The CDR3 reads CASSLGQGAPGYGYTF. The CDR3 DNA reads TGTGCCAGCAGCTTGGGACAGGGGGCTCCAGGCTATGGCTACACCTTC.

The gene calls are TRBV11-2 and TRBJ2-1; 7 bases agree with TRBD1. The CDR3 runs to 14 residues. The germline gives CDR1 SGHAT, CDR2 FQNNGV. With 5 bases clipped from V and 3 bases from J, the junction kept 4 bases outside the gene matches. Here the CDR3 DNA reads TGTGCCAGCAGCGCCAACAGGGGCTACAATGAGCAGTTCTTC. This encodes CASSANRGYNEQFF.

CDR3 residues: CASSFPGGLTGELFF. CDR3 DNA sequence: TGTGCCAGCAGTTTCCCGGGGGGGCTTACCGGGGAGCTGTTTTTT. The V gene is TRBV12-3 or TRBV12-4, the J gene TRBJ2-2; TRBD2 matches 8 bases. The J segment lost 5 bases and the V segment lost 3 bases, leaving 5 bases of the junction unmatched. The CDR3 runs to 15 residues.

This clonotype was seen a few times. This rearrangement joins TRBV3-1 to TRBJ2-1; 7 bases align to TRBD1. The V segment lost 1 base and the J segment 7 bases; nucleotides outside the gene matches: 7. The germline V gene has CDR1 LGHDT and CDR2 YNNKEL (reference sequence). The CDR3 length is 15 residues. The CDR3 loop reads CASSQVTGEDNEQFF. The CDR3 DNA follows: TGTGCCAGCAGCCAAGTAACAGGGGAAGATAATGAGCAGTTCTTC.